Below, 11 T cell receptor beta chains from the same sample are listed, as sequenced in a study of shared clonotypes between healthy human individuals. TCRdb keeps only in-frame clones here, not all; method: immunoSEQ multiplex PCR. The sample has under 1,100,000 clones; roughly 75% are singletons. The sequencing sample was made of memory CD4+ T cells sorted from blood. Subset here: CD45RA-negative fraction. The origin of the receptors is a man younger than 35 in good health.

The CDR3 sequence: CASSSDIGLAGGRYEQYF. The CDR3 coding sequence is TGTGCCAGCAGCTCCGACATCGGACTAGCGGGAGGGCGGTACGAGCAGTACTTC. This chain joins TRBV11-2 and TRBJ2-7; 15 bases are a match to TRBD2. This CDR3 is built from 18 residues. With V trimmed by 4 bases and J by 4 bases, 11 bases remained unmatched. Looked up from germline, CDR1 is SGHAT and CDR2 is FQNNGV.

In DNA, the CDR3 is TGTGCCAGCAGTGAACGGGAGGGCGGGAACACTGAAGCTTTCTTT. Encoded protein: CASSEREGGNTEAFF. The J gene is TRBJ1-1, the V gene TRBV2; no definite D call. CDR3 length: 15 residues. The germline CDR1 and CDR2 sequences are SNHLY and FYNNEI. V was trimmed by 2 bases and J by 1 base, leaving 11 bases between them.

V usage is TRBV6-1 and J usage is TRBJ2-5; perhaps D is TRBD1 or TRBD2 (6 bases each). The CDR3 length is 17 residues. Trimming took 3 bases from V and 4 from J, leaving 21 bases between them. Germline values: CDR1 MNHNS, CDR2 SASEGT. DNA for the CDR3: TGTGCCAGCAGTGACCTGAAGCGGGTGGGGGGCGGAGAGACCCAGTACTTC. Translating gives CASSDLKRVGGGETQYF.

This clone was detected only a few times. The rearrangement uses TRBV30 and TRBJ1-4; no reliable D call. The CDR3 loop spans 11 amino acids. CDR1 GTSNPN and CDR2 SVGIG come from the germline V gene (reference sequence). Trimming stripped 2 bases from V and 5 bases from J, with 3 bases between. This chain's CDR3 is CAWSSNEKLFF. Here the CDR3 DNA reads TGTGCCTGGAGTTCCAATGAAAAACTGTTTTTT. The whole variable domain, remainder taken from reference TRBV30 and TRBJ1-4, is SQTIHQWPATLVQPVGSPLSLECTVEGTSNPNLYWYRQAAGRGLQLLFYSVGIGQISSEVPQNLSASRPQDRQFILSSKKLLLSDSGFYLCAWSSNEKLFFGSGTQLSVL.

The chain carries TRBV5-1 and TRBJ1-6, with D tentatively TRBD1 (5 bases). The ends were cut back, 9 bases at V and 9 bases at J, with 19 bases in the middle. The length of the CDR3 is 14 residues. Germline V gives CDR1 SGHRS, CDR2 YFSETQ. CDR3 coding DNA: TGCGCCACTTCCCAGGGCAGAGGAAGTTCACCCCTCCACTTT. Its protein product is CATSQGRGSSPLHF. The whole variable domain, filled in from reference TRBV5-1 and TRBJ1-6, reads KAGVTQTPRYLIKTRGQQVTLSCSPISGHRSVSWYQQTPGQGLQFLFEYFSETQRNKGNFPGRFSGRQFSNSRSEMNVSTLELGDSALYLCATSQGRGSSPLHFGNGTRLTVT.

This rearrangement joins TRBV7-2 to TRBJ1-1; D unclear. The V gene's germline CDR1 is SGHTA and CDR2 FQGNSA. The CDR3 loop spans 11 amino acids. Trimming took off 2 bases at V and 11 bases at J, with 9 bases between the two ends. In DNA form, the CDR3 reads TGTGCCAGCAGCTTACTGGAGCCGGCTTTCTTT. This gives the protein CASSLLEPAFF.

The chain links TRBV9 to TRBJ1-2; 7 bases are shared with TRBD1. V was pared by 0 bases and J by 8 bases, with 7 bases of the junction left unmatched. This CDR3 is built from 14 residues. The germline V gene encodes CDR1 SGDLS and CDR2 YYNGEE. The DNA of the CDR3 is TGTGCCAGCAGCGTAGCCGGGACAGCCAACGGCTACACCTTC. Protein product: CASSVAGTANGYTF. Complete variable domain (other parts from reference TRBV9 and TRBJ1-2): DSGVTQTPKHLITATGQRVTLRCSPRSGDLSVYWYQQSLDQGLQFLIQYYNGEERAKGNILERFSAQQFPDLHSELNLSSLELGDSALYFCASSVAGTANGYTFGSGTRLTVV.

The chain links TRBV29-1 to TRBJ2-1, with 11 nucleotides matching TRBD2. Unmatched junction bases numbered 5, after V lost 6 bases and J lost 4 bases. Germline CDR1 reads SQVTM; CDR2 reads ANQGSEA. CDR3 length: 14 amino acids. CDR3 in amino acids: CSVELAGVYNEQFF. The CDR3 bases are TGCAGCGTAGAACTAGCGGGAGTGTACAATGAGCAGTTCTTC.

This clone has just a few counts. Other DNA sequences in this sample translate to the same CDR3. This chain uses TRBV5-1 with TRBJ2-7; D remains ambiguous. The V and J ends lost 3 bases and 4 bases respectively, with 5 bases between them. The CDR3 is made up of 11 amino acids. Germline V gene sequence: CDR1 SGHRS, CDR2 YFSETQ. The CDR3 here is CASSSPYEQYF. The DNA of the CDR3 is TGCGCCAGCAGCTCTCCGTACGAGCAGTACTTC.

CDR3 amino acids: CASSPGNNQPQHF. CDR3 bases: TGTGCCAGCAGTCCGGGTAACAATCAGCCCCAGCATTTT. The rearrangement joins TRBV27 to TRBJ1-5; D unresolved. The CDR3 consists of 13 residues. Germline assignment: CDR1 MNHEY and CDR2 SMNVEV (reference sequence). V gave up 5 bases and J gave up 3 bases, with 8 bases separating them.

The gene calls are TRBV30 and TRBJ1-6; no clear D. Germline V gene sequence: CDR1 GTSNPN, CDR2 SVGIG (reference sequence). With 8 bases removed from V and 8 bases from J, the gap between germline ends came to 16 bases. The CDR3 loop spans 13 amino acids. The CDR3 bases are TGTGCCGGAGGTTCGGACGGGGATTCACCCCTCCACTTT. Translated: CAGGSDGDSPLHF. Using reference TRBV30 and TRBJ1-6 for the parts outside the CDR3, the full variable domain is SQTIHQWPATLVQPVGSPLSLECTVEGTSNPNLYWYRQAAGRGLQLLFYSVGIGQISSEVPQNLSASRPQDRQFILSSKKLLLSDSGFYLCAGGSDGDSPLHFGNGTRLTVT.